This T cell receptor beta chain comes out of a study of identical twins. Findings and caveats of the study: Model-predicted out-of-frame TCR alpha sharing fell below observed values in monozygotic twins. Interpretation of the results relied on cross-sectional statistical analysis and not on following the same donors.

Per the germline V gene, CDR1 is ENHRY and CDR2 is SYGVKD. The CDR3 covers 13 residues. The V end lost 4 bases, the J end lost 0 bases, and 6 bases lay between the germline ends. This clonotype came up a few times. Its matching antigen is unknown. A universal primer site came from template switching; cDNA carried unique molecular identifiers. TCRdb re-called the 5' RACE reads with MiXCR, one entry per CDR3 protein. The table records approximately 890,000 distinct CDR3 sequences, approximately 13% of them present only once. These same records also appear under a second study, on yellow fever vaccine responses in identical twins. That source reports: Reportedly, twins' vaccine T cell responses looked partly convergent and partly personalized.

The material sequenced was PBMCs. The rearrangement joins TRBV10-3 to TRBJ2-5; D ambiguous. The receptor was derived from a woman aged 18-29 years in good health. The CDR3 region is CAISGEYQETQYF. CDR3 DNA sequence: TGTGCCATCAGTGGAGAGTACCAAGAGACCCAGTACTTC.